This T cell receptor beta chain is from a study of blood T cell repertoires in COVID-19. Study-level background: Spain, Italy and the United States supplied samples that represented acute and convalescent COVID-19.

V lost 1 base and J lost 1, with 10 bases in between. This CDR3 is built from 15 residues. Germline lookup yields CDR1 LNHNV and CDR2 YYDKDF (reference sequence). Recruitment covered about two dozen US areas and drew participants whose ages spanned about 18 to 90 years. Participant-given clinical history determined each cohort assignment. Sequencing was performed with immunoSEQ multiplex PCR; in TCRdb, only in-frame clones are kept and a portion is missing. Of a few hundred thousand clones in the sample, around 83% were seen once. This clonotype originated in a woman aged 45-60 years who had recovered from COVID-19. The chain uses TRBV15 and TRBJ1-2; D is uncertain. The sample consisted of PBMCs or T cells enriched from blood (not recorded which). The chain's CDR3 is CATSRAPGSNYGYTF. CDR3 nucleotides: TGTGCCACCAGCAGAGCACCAGGCAGTAACTATGGCTACACCTTC.